This T cell receptor beta chain was sequenced for a study of blood T cell repertoires in COVID-19. Study-level background: From the United States, Italy and Spain came samples of acute and convalescent COVID-19. T cells, B-cell-depleted T cells, or PBMCs supplied cDNA or gDNA.

Per the study methods: Scientists estimated how many nucleated cells there were by amplifying reference gene primers. Generated by immunoSEQ multiplex PCR, the TCRdb table keeps only in-frame clones and is missing some. That table gives V, J and clone size, and the DNA gave D and trimming. The table shows 95,000 to 150,000 clones, with 70% to 90% occurring only once. Sample: peripheral blood. This clonotype was obtained from a middle-aged man with acute or convalescent COVID-19.

The CDR3: CASSDGFAHSPLHF. For the CDR3, the DNA is TGTGCCAGCAGTGACGGGTTCGCTCATTCACCCCTCCACTTT. This rearrangement joins TRBV2 to TRBJ1-6; D is ambiguous. Germline CDR1 and CDR2: SNHLY and FYNNEI. V gave up 3 bases and J gave up 8 bases, with 11 bases separating them. The CDR3 has 14 amino acids.